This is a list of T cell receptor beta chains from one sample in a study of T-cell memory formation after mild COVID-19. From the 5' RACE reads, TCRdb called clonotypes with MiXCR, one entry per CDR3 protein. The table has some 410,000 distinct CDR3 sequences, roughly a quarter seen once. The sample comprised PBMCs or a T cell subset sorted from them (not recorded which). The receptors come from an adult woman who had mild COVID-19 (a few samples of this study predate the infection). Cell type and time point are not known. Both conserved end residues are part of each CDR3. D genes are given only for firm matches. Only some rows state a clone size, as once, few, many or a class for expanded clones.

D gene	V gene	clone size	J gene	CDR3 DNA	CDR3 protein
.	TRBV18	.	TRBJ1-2	TGTGCCAGCTCACCCGTCGAGGGACACTACTATGGCTACACCTTC	CASSPVEGHYYGYTF
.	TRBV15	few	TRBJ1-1	TGTGCCACCAGCAGAGATAAGGGCACTGAAGCTTTCTTT	CATSRDKGTEAFF
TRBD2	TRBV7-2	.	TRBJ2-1	TGTGCCAGCAGTTTTGGACTAGCGGGAGTCCTAGGCCTCAATGAGCAGTTCTTC	CASSFGLAGVLGLNEQFF
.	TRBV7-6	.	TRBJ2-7	TGTGCCAGCAGCCCAGTTCGCCAGGGCAACTACGAGCAGTACTTC	CASSPVRQGNYEQYF
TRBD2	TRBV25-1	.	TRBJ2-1	TGTGCCAGCAGTGATCCCACGCATAACGCCGGGGGGGGTTTATACAATGAGCAGTTCTTC	CASSDPTHNAGGGLYNEQFF
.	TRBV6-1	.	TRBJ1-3	TGTGCCAGCAGTGAATTAGTGGGCAGGGCTGGAAACACCATATATTTT	CASSELVGRAGNTIYF
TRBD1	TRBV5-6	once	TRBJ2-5	TGTGCCAGCAGCTTAACCGTGGGACAGGGGGTAGGAGAGACCCAGTACTTC	CASSLTVGQGVGETQYF
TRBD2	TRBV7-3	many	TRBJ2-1	TGTGCCAGCAGCTTGGGGACTAGCGGGTACAATGAGCAGTTCTTC	CASSLGTSGYNEQFF
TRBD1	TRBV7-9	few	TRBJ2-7	TGTGCCAGCAGCTCGACCTTGACAGGGTTCCACGAGCAGTACTTC	CASSSTLTGFHEQYF
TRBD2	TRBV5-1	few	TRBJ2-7	TGCGCCAGCACCCTAGCGGGAGACTCCTACGAGCAGTACTTC	CASTLAGDSYEQYF
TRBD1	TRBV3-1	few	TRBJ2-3	TGTGCCAGCAGCTATCGACAGGGCGATGATACGCAGTATTTT	CASSYRQGDDTQYF
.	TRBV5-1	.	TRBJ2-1	TGCGCCAGCAGCTCAGGCAGGATTGGCGGGGTGGACAATGAGCAGTTCTTC	CASSSGRIGGVDNEQFF
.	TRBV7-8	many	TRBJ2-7	TGTGCCAGCAGCGCAATCCGGACCGAGCAGTACTTC	CASSAIRTEQYF
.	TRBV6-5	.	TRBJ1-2	TGTGCCAGCAGTTACCTGCTCGGGGGGCTTGGCTATGGCTACACCTTC	CASSYLLGGLGYGYTF
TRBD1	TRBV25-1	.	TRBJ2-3	TGTGCCAGCAGTGAAGGGTTGGGTTTGGGACAGGGCACAGATACGCAGTATTTT	CASSEGLGLGQGTDTQYF
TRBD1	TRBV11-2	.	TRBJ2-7	TGTGCCAGCAGCTTGACAGGGGGGCACCTCTACGAGCAGTACTTC	CASSLTGGHLYEQYF
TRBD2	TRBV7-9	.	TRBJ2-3	TGTGCCAGCAGTCACCCTCGTGGACTAGCGGGAGAGGGTACGCAGTATTTT	CASSHPRGLAGEGTQYF
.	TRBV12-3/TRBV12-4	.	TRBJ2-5	TGTGCCAGCAGTTTAGATTGGCAGGGAAGGGACCAAGAGACCCAGTACTTC	CASSLDWQGRDQETQYF
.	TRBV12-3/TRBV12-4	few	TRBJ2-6	TGTGCCAGCAGCACTGAGGGGCCACTGGCCAACGTCCTGACTTTC	CASSTEGPLANVLTF
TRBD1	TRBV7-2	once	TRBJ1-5	TGTGCCAGCAGCTTACGGGACAGGGTGTATACTGGCAATCAGCCCCAGCATTTT	CASSLRDRVYTGNQPQHF
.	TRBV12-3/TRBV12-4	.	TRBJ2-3	TGTGCCGGTGCCATTGCGAGTACAGATACGCAGTATTTT	CAGAIASTDTQYF
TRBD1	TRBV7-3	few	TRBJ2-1	TGTGCCAGCAGCCGTGGACAGGGGAGCTACAATGAGCAGTTCTTC	CASSRGQGSYNEQFF
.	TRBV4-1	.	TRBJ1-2	TGCGCCAGCAGCCCCCCCTCCGAAAACTATGGCTACACCTTC	CASSPPSENYGYTF
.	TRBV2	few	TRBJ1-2	TGTGCCAGCAGTGAACTTACGCGGGGAAGTGGCTACACCTTC	CASSELTRGSGYTF
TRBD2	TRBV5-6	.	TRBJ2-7	TGTGCCAGCAGCCTCTCGGGGGGACTAGCTCTGTACGAGCAGTACTTC	CASSLSGGLALYEQYF
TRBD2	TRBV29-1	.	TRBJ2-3	TGCAGCGTCACGCTAAAGTGGGCCGCGGGAGCAGATACGCAGTATTTT	CSVTLKWAAGADTQYF
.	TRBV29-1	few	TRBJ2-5	TGCAGCGTCGGGATTATACAAGAGACCCAGTACTTC	CSVGIIQETQYF